Each of the 32 T cell receptor beta chains below was sequenced from the same sample in a study of shared clonotypes between healthy human individuals. Libraries were prepared by immunoSEQ multiplex PCR; TCRdb keeps only in-frame clonotypes and omits some of them. Of about 2,500,000 clones in the sample, around 90% were seen once. Source material: naive CD4+ T cells sorted from blood. Subset: CD45RA+ positively selected. The receptor set was obtained from a man younger than 35 in good health.

The rearrangement uses TRBV6-1 and TRBJ1-6; D not resolved. This CDR3 region has 15 residues. Deletions cut 1 base from V and 5 bases from J, with 9 bases between. Germline CDR1 and CDR2: MNHNS and SASEGT. The CDR3: CASSEGTIHNSPLHF. DNA for the CDR3: TGTGCCAGCAGTGAAGGTACAATCCATAATTCACCCCTCCACTTT.

A word on this clone: Other nucleotide sequences in the sample specify the same CDR3. This chain joins TRBV18 and TRBJ2-2; TRBD1 matches at 7 bases. The CDR3 consists of 16 residues. The V gene end was trimmed by 3 bases and the J gene end by 0 bases; junction bases not matched to a gene: 4. Germline-derived CDR1 and CDR2 are KGHSH and LQKENI. In DNA, the CDR3 is TGTGCCAGCTCACCTCCCGGACAGGCGAACACCGGGGAGCTGTTTTTT. Translated: CASSPPGQANTGELFF.

The J gene is TRBJ1-4, the V gene TRBV5-1; TRBD1 aligns across 8 bases. The J segment lost 6 bases and the V segment lost 4 bases, leaving 11 bases of the junction unmatched. This CDR3 is 16 amino acids long. Germline CDR1 reads SGHRS; CDR2 reads YFSETQ. The CDR3 loop is CASSPLTGAEYEKLFF. CDR3 nucleotide sequence: TGCGCCAGCAGCCCACTGACAGGGGCTGAGTATGAAAAACTGTTTTTT.

The chain joins TRBV4-3 to TRBJ2-7; D is uncertain. Trimming shortened V by 4 bases and J by 4 bases, and 17 bases separated the two germline ends. Germline V lookup: CDR1 LGHNA, CDR2 YSLEER. The length of the CDR3 is 15 residues. The CDR3 region is CASSLGRASDYEQYF. CDR3 bases: TGCGCCAGCAGCCTCGGACGGGCTTCGGATTACGAGCAGTACTTC.

This rearrangement joins TRBV5-1 to TRBJ2-3, with D maybe TRBD2 (7 bases). CDR1 is SGHRS, CDR2 YFSETQ, per germline. The V and J ends lost 0 bases and 4 bases respectively, with 12 bases between them. The CDR3 is 15 amino acids. The CDR3 region is CASSLAGRGPDTQYF. The DNA for the CDR3 is TGCGCCAGCAGCTTGGCAGGGCGGGGGCCAGATACGCAGTATTTT.

The V gene is TRBV5-1, the J gene TRBJ2-1; D possibly corresponds to TRBD1 (6 bases). Germline CDR1 SGHRS, CDR2 YFSETQ. The CDR3 contains 15 residues. Trimming removed 4 bases at V and 0 bases at J, with 11 bases between. CDR3 sequence: CASSTTGNSYNEQFF. The CDR3 DNA reads as TGCGCCAGCAGCACCACAGGGAACTCCTACAATGAGCAGTTCTTC.

The gene calls are TRBV5-4 and TRBJ1-6, with TRBD1 identical over 8 bases. The V and J ends lost 1 base and 7 bases, in that order; junction bases with no gene match: 7. Looked up from germline, CDR1 is SGHNT and CDR2 is YYREEE (reference sequence). The CDR3 has 16 amino acids. CDR3 protein: CASSLYQGAGNSPLHF. The CDR3 region has the DNA TGTGCCAGCAGCTTGTACCAGGGGGCGGGAAATTCACCCCTCCACTTT.

Only a few counts were recorded for this clone. This chain connects TRBV10-1 to TRBJ1-1, with no clear D. The CDR3 runs to 17 residues. CDR1 is WNHNN and CDR2 is SYGVQD in the germline V gene (reference sequence). V shed 5 bases and J shed 0 bases, with 19 bases lying between them. In DNA form, the CDR3 reads TGCGCCAGCAGTAATACCCTGAAGGGAAGGATGAACACTGAAGCTTTCTTT. Its translation is CASSNTLKGRMNTEAFF.

The genes are TRBV7-9 and TRBJ2-1, with 10 nucleotides matching TRBD2. The germline V gene has CDR1 SEHNR and CDR2 FQNEAQ (reference sequence). CDR3 length: 15 amino acids. V lost 3 bases to trimming and J lost 3 bases; unmatched junction nucleotides: 2. The CDR3 region is CASSFRTSGYNEQFF. As DNA, the CDR3 is TGTGCCAGCAGCTTCCGGACTAGCGGCTACAATGAGCAGTTCTTC.

This chain connects TRBV9 to TRBJ2-3; maybe TRBD1 (5 bases). Trimming took off 4 bases at V and 4 bases at J, with 13 bases between the two ends. This CDR3 has 14 residues. Germline-derived CDR1 and CDR2 are SGDLS and YYNGEE. The CDR3, as DNA: TGTGCCAGCAGCCCCCGACAGACGTCAGATACGCAGTATTTT. This sequence encodes CASSPRQTSDTQYF. Full variable domain (outside the CDR3, taken from reference TRBV9 and TRBJ2-3): DSGVTQTPKHLITATGQRVTLRCSPRSGDLSVYWYQQSLDQGLQFLIQYYNGEERAKGNILERFSAQQFPDLHSELNLSSLELGDSALYFCASSPRQTSDTQYFGPGTRLTVL.

This chain uses TRBV5-1 with TRBJ2-7, with TRBD2 identical over 8 bases. Trimming at V came to 0 bases and at J to 2 bases, leaving 7 bases not matched to a gene. The CDR3 contains 16 residues. Germline CDR1 and CDR2: SGHRS and YFSETQ. CDR3 coding DNA: TGCGCCAGCAGCTTGGCCCTTAGCGGGGTCACCTACGAGCAGTACTTC. Encoded protein: CASSLALSGVTYEQYF.

This chain connects TRBV6-1 to TRBJ2-7; TRBD1 aligns across 9 bases. V trimming: 6 bases; J trimming: 3 bases; junction bases outside the gene matches: 6. Germline CDR1 reads MNHNS; CDR2 reads SASEGT. The CDR3 loop spans 14 amino acids. The CDR3 DNA reads as TGTGCCAGCAGGGGACAGGGTTCACTCTACGAGCAGTACTTC. Its protein product is CASRGQGSLYEQYF.

The chain carries TRBV6-5 and TRBJ2-1, with D possibly matching TRBD1 (6 bases). V lost 7 bases, J lost 2 bases, and 15 bases lay in between. Germline CDR1 MNHEY, CDR2 SVGAGI. The CDR3 runs to 15 residues. The CDR3 DNA sequence: TGTGCCAGCACCCGAGACAGGACCGCCTACAATGAGCAGTTCTTC. Protein sequence: CASTRDRTAYNEQFF.

This chain joins TRBV11-3 and TRBJ1-5; 7 bases match TRBD1. In germline, CDR1 is SGHNT, CDR2 YENEEA. The CDR3 is made up of 15 amino acids. V lost 4 bases, J lost 3 bases, and 6 bases stayed unmatched. DNA for the CDR3: TGTGCCAGCAGCTCCGGGACAGCTTACAATCAGCCCCAGCATTTT. Translation gives CASSSGTAYNQPQHF.

The chain links TRBV15 to TRBJ2-7; 7 nucleotides align to TRBD2. CDR3 size: 14 residues. Trimming cost V 8 bases and J 3 bases; bases outside gene matches: 10. The germline gives CDR1 LNHNV, CDR2 YYDKDF (reference sequence). CDR3 in amino acids: CATSGGGFFYEQYF. The CDR3, as DNA: TGTGCCACCTCTGGCGGGGGTTTTTTCTACGAGCAGTACTTC.

This clone came up once. The chain employs TRBV2 and TRBJ2-1, with D tentatively TRBD2 (6 bases). CDR1 is SNHLY, CDR2 FYNNEI, per germline. Between the trimmed V and J ends, which lost 4 bases and 10 bases, there was a span of 17 bases. The CDR3 contains 14 residues. CDR3 amino acids: CASSGVADRGEQFF. The CDR3 DNA reads as TGTGCCAGCAGTGGGGTAGCGGACCGGGGCGAGCAGTTCTTC. Using reference TRBV2 and TRBJ2-1 for the parts outside the CDR3, the full variable domain is EPEVTQTPSHQVTQMGQEVILRCVPISNHLYFYWYRQILGQKVEFLVSFYNNEISEKSEIFDDQFSVERPDGSNFTLKIRSTKLEDSAMYFCASSGVADRGEQFFGPGTRLTVL.

The chain has TRBV28 and TRBJ2-7, with 11 bases matching TRBD1. This CDR3 region has 14 residues. Germline values: CDR1 MDHEN, CDR2 SYDVKM. The V gene end was trimmed by 6 bases and the J gene end by 0 bases; junction bases not matched to a gene: 1. This CDR3 reads CASRGQGGSYEQYF. The CDR3 bases are TGTGCCAGCAGGGGACAGGGGGGCTCCTACGAGCAGTACTTC. The full variable domain, completed using reference TRBV28 and TRBJ2-7, is DVKVTQSSRYLVKRTGEKVFLECVQDMDHENMFWYRQDPGLGLRLIYFSYDVKMKEKGDIPEGYSVSREKKERFSLILESASTNQTSMYLCASRGQGGSYEQYFGPGTRLTVT.

V gene TRBV21-1 combines with J gene TRBJ2-2; the table's D call, TRBD2, was not checked against the DNA. TRBV21-1 is deemed a pseudogene. The CDR3 runs 16 residues. CDR3 coding DNA: TGTGCCAGCATCAAAACTCGACTAGCGGCCACCGGGGAGCTGTTTTTT. This encodes CASIKTRLAATGELFF.

A single count supports this clone. This rearrangement joins TRBV10-3 to TRBJ2-4; TRBD2 matches at 11 bases. The CDR3 spans 16 residues. The V segment lost 0 bases and the J segment 6 bases; nucleotides outside the gene matches: 4. CDR1 is ENHRY, CDR2 SYGVKD, per germline. CDR3 amino acids: CAISESNLAGGNIQYF. CDR3 DNA: TGTGCCATCAGTGAGTCGAATCTAGCGGGAGGAAACATTCAGTACTTC.

The V and J genes are TRBV28 and TRBJ1-1; TRBD1 matches 10 bases. Looked up from germline, CDR1 is MDHEN and CDR2 is SYDVKM. CDR3 length: 14 residues. The V and J ends lost 5 bases and 7 bases, in that order; junction bases with no gene match: 7. The chain's CDR3 is CASSPGQGVFEAFF. CDR3 nucleotide sequence: TGTGCCAGCAGTCCCGGACAGGGGGTTTTTGAAGCTTTCTTT.

V is TRBV5-1 and J is TRBJ1-4; D is perhaps TRBD1 (5 bases). Germline V CDR1 and CDR2: SGHRS, YFSETQ. There are 15 residues in the CDR3. V dropped 1 base and J dropped 7 bases, with 14 bases sitting between them. The CDR3 nucleotides read TGCGCCAGCAGCTTGACCCAGGGATGGGGTGAAAAACTGTTTTTT. This translates into CASSLTQGWGEKLFF.

The J gene is TRBJ1-2, the V gene TRBV5-6, with 10 bases lining up with TRBD1. This CDR3 region has 17 residues. J gave up 4 bases and V 4 bases, and 13 bases lay outside the gene matches. The germline V gene encodes CDR1 SGHDT and CDR2 YYEEEE. The CDR3 sequence is CASSPRDRGFGGYGYTF. CDR3 coding DNA: TGTGCCAGCAGCCCAAGGGACAGGGGATTCGGTGGCTATGGCTACACCTTC.

The genes are TRBV10-2 and TRBJ2-1; TRBD2 might be the D (5 bases). This CDR3 is built from 14 residues. From germline, CDR1 is WSHSY and CDR2 SAAADI. Between the trimmed V and J ends, which lost 6 bases and 8 bases, there was a span of 17 bases. The CDR3 DNA sequence: TGCGCCAGCAGGAGGGATAGAAAGCCTCATGAGCAGTTCTTC. Translation gives CASRRDRKPHEQFF.

This clone was seen once. The rearrangement joins TRBV5-8 to TRBJ1-1; the D is unclear. The CDR3 runs to 15 residues. The V end lost 0 bases, the J end lost 4 bases, and 13 bases lay between the germline ends. CDR1 SGHTS and CDR2 YDEGEE come from the germline V gene. The CDR3 nucleotides read TGTGCCAGCAGCTTGGTTGGAGGGTTTGGCACTGAAGCTTTCTTT. Translation: CASSLVGGFGTEAFF.

This sequence joins TRBV15 and TRBJ2-7; 7 bases align to TRBD1. The germline gives CDR1 LNHNV, CDR2 YYDKDF (reference sequence). V was pared by 0 bases and J by 1 base, with 12 bases of the junction left unmatched. The CDR3 is 18 residues long. CDR3 DNA: TGTGCCACCAGCAGAGATCTCCGGACAGGTGGAAGGTCCTACGAGCAGTACTTC. This codes for CATSRDLRTGGRSYEQYF.

This rearrangement joins TRBV6-1 to TRBJ2-5; D uncertain. This CDR3 has 13 amino acids. Deletions cut 5 bases from V and 5 bases from J, with 12 bases between. Germline CDR1 and CDR2: MNHNS and SASEGT. CDR3 sequence: CASSLVSRETQYF. CDR3 sequence (DNA): TGTGCCAGCAGTTTGGTGTCGCGGGAGACCCAGTACTTC.

The V gene is TRBV10-3, the J gene TRBJ1-2, with no clear D. V gave up 0 bases and J gave up 4 bases, with 12 bases separating them. Germline V CDR1 and CDR2: ENHRY, SYGVKD. The CDR3 spans 15 residues. CDR3 in amino acids: CAISESGLAAYGYTF. CDR3 DNA sequence: TGTGCCATCAGTGAGTCAGGGCTCGCGGCCTATGGCTACACCTTC.

The chain recombines TRBV25-1 with TRBJ2-2; either TRBD1 or TRBD2 may fit D (5 bases each). Trimming stripped 4 bases from V and 1 base from J, with 13 bases between. The CDR3 consists of 16 residues. CDR1 and CDR2 from the germline V gene are MGHDK and SYGVNS. The CDR3 sequence is CASSAPGRGNTGELFF. The CDR3, as DNA: TGTGCCAGCAGTGCCCCGGGACGGGGGAACACCGGGGAGCTGTTTTTT.

The V call is TRBV4-1, the J call TRBJ2-7; D is unclear. CDR3 length equals 13 residues. Germline V lookup: CDR1 MGHRA, CDR2 YSYEKL. V gave up 5 bases and J gave up 4 bases, with 12 bases separating them. The CDR3: CASSVLASYEQYF. DNA of the CDR3: TGCGCCAGCAGCGTTTTGGCGTCATACGAGCAGTACTTC.

The chain employs TRBV19 and TRBJ2-6, with D perhaps TRBD2 (6 bases). This CDR3 is 16 amino acids long. The germline CDR1 and CDR2 sequences are LNHDA and SQIVND (reference sequence). With 4 bases removed from V and 1 base from J, the gap between germline ends came to 11 bases. CDR3 DNA sequence: TGTGCCAGTAGTAGGGGACTCCTGTCTGGGGCCAACGTCCTGACTTTC. Its translation is CASSRGLLSGANVLTF.

The sample holds one count of this clone. The gene calls are TRBV7-9 and TRBJ2-7, with a tentative D call TRBD2 (6 bases). Germline CDR1 SEHNR, CDR2 FQNEAQ (reference sequence). V was clipped by 3 bases and J by 5 bases, with 20 bases between them. The CDR3 has 16 residues. Written as DNA, the CDR3 is TGTGCCAGCAGCTTGGGGGGATGGAGCGGTGGAGACGAGCAGTACTTC. Translation: CASSLGGWSGGDEQYF.

J is TRBJ1-1 and V is TRBV2; D not certain. V lost 3 bases, J lost 1 base, and 12 bases lay in between. The CDR3 runs to 15 residues. In germline, CDR1 is SNHLY, CDR2 FYNNEI. The CDR3 DNA sequence: TGTGCCAGCAGTGAGTTAGAGGGTGGGAACACTGAAGCTTTCTTT. It is translated as CASSELEGGNTEAFF. The full variable domain, rest sourced from reference TRBV2 and TRBJ1-1, is EPEVTQTPSHQVTQMGQEVILRCVPISNHLYFYWYRQILGQKVEFLVSFYNNEISEKSEIFDDQFSVERPDGSNFTLKIRSTKLEDSAMYFCASSELEGGNTEAFFGQGTRLTVV.